One and the same sample provided the 21 T cell receptor beta chains below, sequenced in a study of cytomegalovirus exposure and HLA in healthy donors. With 60 Vbeta and 13 Jbeta primers, the PCR was carried out. Sequenced by immunoSEQ multiplex PCR; TCRdb stores in-frame clones only, minus some. The sample gives under 200,000 clones, 60% to 80% of which show up once; more than 13% is in the top ten. Sequencing was performed on PBMCs. Receptor source: a man in his forties or fifties in good health and CMV-seropositive.

V is TRBV28 and J is TRBJ2-5, with 10 positions matching TRBD1. Germline CDR1 and CDR2: MDHEN and SYDVKM. J gave up 2 bases and V 4 bases, and 1 base lay outside the gene matches. The length of the CDR3 is 14 residues. In DNA form, the CDR3 reads TGTGCCAGCAGTTGGGACAGGGGACAAGAGACCCAGTACTTC. Encoded protein: CASSWDRGQETQYF.

The rearrangement links TRBV23-1 to TRBJ2-1; D gene uncertain. TRBV23-1 is sorted into the ORF group, with uncertain function. The V end was cut by 0 bases, the J end by 5 bases, with 14 bases between. This CDR3 is built from 16 residues. CDR3 sequence (DNA): TGCGCCAGCAGTCAATCGAAGATACTCCCCCACAATGAGCAGTTCTTC. This sequence encodes CASSQSKILPHNEQFF.

V and J are TRBV5-6 and TRBJ2-7; 7 bases map to TRBD1. The V segment lost 0 bases and the J segment 3 bases; nucleotides outside the gene matches: 9. The CDR3 has 16 residues. The V gene's germline CDR1 is SGHDT and CDR2 YYEEEE. The CDR3, as DNA: TGTGCCAGCAGCTTGGGAGTGGGACAGAGAAACTACGAGCAGTACGTC. This encodes CASSLGVGQRNYEQYV.

This chain joins TRBV13 and TRBJ1-2, with D maybe TRBD1 (6 bases). V lost 0 bases and J lost 6, with 14 bases in between. The germline V gene encodes CDR1 PRHDT and CDR2 FYEKMQ (reference sequence). This CDR3 has 15 residues. The CDR3 DNA is TGTGCCAGCAGCTTAGGCGCGGGGGCCGGGGATGGCTACACCTTC. This encodes CASSLGAGAGDGYTF.

The rearrangement uses TRBV4-1 and TRBJ1-2; D unresolved. CDR1 and CDR2 (germline): MGHRA, YSYEKL. Trimming left V 0 bases short and J 9 bases short, with 17 bases between. The CDR3 loop spans 15 amino acids. In DNA, the CDR3 is TGCGCCAGCAGCCAAGAGGGAGGTGGGGAAAAGAGCTACACCTTC. This encodes CASSQEGGGEKSYTF.

The chain has TRBV7-8 and TRBJ2-1; 13 nucleotides align to TRBD2. This CDR3 region has 16 residues. Germline lookup yields CDR1 SGHVS and CDR2 FQNEAQ. Trimming at V came to 4 bases and at J to 5 bases, leaving 5 bases not matched to a gene. The CDR3 region has the DNA TGTGCCAGCAGCTGGGCCGGGACTAGCGGGGACAATGAGCAGTTCTTC. This translates into CASSWAGTSGDNEQFF. Based on the CDR3 plus reference TRBV7-8 and TRBJ2-1, the full variable domain is GAGVSQSPRYKVAKRGQDVALRCDPISGHVSLFWYQQALGQGPEFLTYFQNEAQLDKSGLPSDRFFAERPEGSVSTLKIQRTQQEDSAVYLCASSWAGTSGDNEQFFGPGTRLTVL.

The J gene is TRBJ2-5, the V gene TRBV5-1; 10 bases match TRBD1. The CDR3 has 17 amino acids. Germline V gives CDR1 SGHRS, CDR2 YFSETQ. Unmatched junction bases numbered 10, after V lost 1 base and J lost 4 bases. The CDR3 DNA follows: TGCGCCAGCAGCTTGAGCGGGACAGGGGCGATTGGAGAGACCCAGTACTTC. Its translation is CASSLSGTGAIGETQYF.

V and J are TRBV18 and TRBJ1-2; the D is unclear. Germline CDR1 KGHSH, CDR2 LQKENI. The V end was cut by 2 bases, the J end by 8 bases, with 12 bases between. The CDR3 length is 13 residues. DNA for the CDR3: TGTGCCAGCTCACCAGTAAGAGGGTTCGGCTACACCTTC. It yields the protein CASSPVRGFGYTF.

This chain links TRBV19 with TRBJ1-4; 10 bases line up with TRBD1. Trimming cost V 5 bases and J 5 bases; bases outside gene matches: 5. CDR1 and CDR2 from the germline V gene are LNHDA and SQIVND (reference sequence). The CDR3 is made up of 15 amino acids. The CDR3 loop reads CASSALTGGNEKLFF. The CDR3 nucleotides read TGTGCCAGTAGTGCCTTGACAGGGGGCAATGAAAAACTGTTTTTT. Full variable domain (missing parts from reference TRBV19 and TRBJ1-4): DGGITQSPKYLFRKEGQNVTLSCEQNLNHDAMYWYRQDPGQGLRLIYYSQIVNDFQKGDIAEGYSVSREKKESFPLTVTSAQKNPTAFYLCASSALTGGNEKLFFGSGTQLSVL.

The V and J genes are TRBV6-4 and TRBJ2-3; perhaps TRBD1 as D (6 bases). In germline, CDR1 is MRHNA, CDR2 SNTAGT. There are 15 residues in the CDR3. Deletions cut 7 bases from V and 1 base from J, with 15 bases between. For the CDR3, the DNA is TGTGCCAGCACATACCGGGACAACCGCACAGATACGCAGTATTTT. It is translated as CASTYRDNRTDTQYF.

The V and J genes are TRBV5-4 and TRBJ2-3; 7 nucleotides align to TRBD1. This CDR3 has 12 residues. V was pared by 4 bases and J by 14 bases, with 10 bases of the junction left unmatched. The germline V gene has CDR1 SGHNT and CDR2 YYREEE (reference sequence). The CDR3 is CASSPRQGPGYF. The DNA of the CDR3 is TGTGCCAGCAGCCCGCGACAGGGTCCCGGGTATTTT.

The J gene is TRBJ1-5, the V gene TRBV10-1; tentative D call: TRBD1 (5 bases). CDR3 length equals 16 residues. The germline V gene encodes CDR1 WNHNN and CDR2 SYGVQD (reference sequence). With 1 base removed from V and 5 bases from J, the gap between germline ends came to 15 bases. Here the CDR3 reads CASSEYPGHLDQPQHF. In DNA, the CDR3 is TGCGCCAGCAGTGAGTATCCAGGGCATTTGGATCAGCCCCAGCATTTT.

This clone appeared a few times. The DNA of the CDR3 is TGTGCCAGCAGTTTATATGGCTACACCTTC. Its translation is CASSLYGYTF. The rearrangement links TRBV6-6 to TRBJ1-2, with unresolved D. Germline CDR1 and CDR2: MNHNY and SVGAGI (reference sequence). This CDR3 is 10 amino acids long. V was shortened by 4 bases and J by 5 bases, with 2 bases between the two germline ends.

This clone was recorded a few times. The chain combines TRBV7-8 with TRBJ2-2; D call uncertain. The V end was cut by 2 bases, the J end by 4 bases, with 8 bases between. Per germline, CDR1 SGHVS and CDR2 FQNEAQ. The CDR3 sequence is 14 residues long. The CDR3 region is CASSLNSGTGELFF. Here the CDR3 DNA reads TGTGCCAGCAGCTTAAATTCGGGCACCGGGGAGCTGTTTTTT.

This sequence joins TRBV7-9 and TRBJ1-4; perhaps TRBD1 as D (5 bases). With 4 bases removed from V and 8 bases from J, the gap between germline ends came to 17 bases. Per germline, CDR1 SEHNR and CDR2 FQNEAQ (reference sequence). The CDR3 loop spans 15 amino acids. The CDR3 protein is CASSSYGPGDEKLFF. DNA of the CDR3: TGTGCCAGCAGCTCCTACGGTCCGGGGGACGAAAAACTGTTTTTT.

V is TRBV6-5 and J is TRBJ1-5; D gene uncertain. CDR1 is MNHEY and CDR2 is SVGAGI in the germline V gene. This CDR3 has 15 amino acids. Trimming took off 6 bases at V and 1 base at J, with 13 bases between the two ends. In nucleotides, the CDR3 is TGTGCCAGCAGCGACTTTGGTGGGAGCAATCAGCCCCAGCATTTT. Protein sequence: CASSDFGGSNQPQHF.

This clone has more than one count but fewer than ten. The J gene is TRBJ2-3, the V gene TRBV28; D remains unclear. V was clipped by 5 bases and J by 0 bases, with 15 bases between them. The length of the CDR3 is 16 residues. Germline-derived CDR1 and CDR2 are MDHEN and SYDVKM. This CDR3 is CASSSVDTTSTDTQYF. CDR3 sequence (DNA): TGTGCCAGCAGTAGCGTCGATACAACTAGCACAGATACGCAGTATTTT.

With regard to this clone: At one end, the junction sequence differs from germline, possibly due to a read error. The gene calls are TRBV7-8 and TRBJ2-7, with D unclear. Germline CDR1 SGHVS, CDR2 FQNEAQ. The CDR3 sequence is 14 residues long. The CDR3 DNA sequence: TGTGCCAGCAGCTTAGTTGAGCTTAGGATTTCGGCGGACTTC. Amino acid sequence: CASSLVELRISADF. Variable domain in full (rest from reference TRBV7-8 and TRBJ2-7): GAGVSQSPRYKVAKRGQDVALRCDPISGHVSLFWYQQALGQGPEFLTYFQNEAQLDKSGLPSDRFFAERPEGSVSTLKIQRTQQEDSAVYLCASSLVELRISADFGPGTRLTVT.

This clone was seen a handful of times. This rearrangement joins TRBV7-2 to TRBJ1-5; tentatively, D is TRBD1 (6 bases). V lost 5 bases and J lost 0, with 14 bases in between. Germline CDR1 and CDR2: SGHTA and FQGNSA. The CDR3 runs 16 residues. CDR3 nucleotides: TGTGCCAGCAGCCCGCGGACAGTAAATAGCAATCAGCCCCAGCATTTT. Its protein product is CASSPRTVNSNQPQHF.

V gene TRBV7-9 combines with J gene TRBJ1-2; 9 nucleotides align to TRBD1. This CDR3 has 16 residues. V was clipped by 0 bases and J by 6 bases; unmatched bases: 8. Germline V gene data show CDR1 as SEHNR and CDR2 as FQNEAQ (reference sequence). CDR3 sequence reads: CASSLAWDREGDGYTF. CDR3 coding DNA: TGTGCCAGCAGCTTAGCCTGGGACAGGGAAGGAGATGGCTACACCTTC.

The chain employs TRBV2 and TRBJ2-7; tentative D call: TRBD2 (7 bases). The CDR3 spans 17 residues. Germline V gene lookup returns CDR1 SNHLY and CDR2 FYNNEI. Between the trimmed V and J ends, which lost 7 bases and 3 bases, there was a span of 25 bases. CDR3 DNA sequence: TGTGCCAGCACTAGACGGGGCGGGGGCTACGTAGACTACGAGCAGTACTTC. It is translated as CASTRRGGGYVDYEQYF.